Described below is a single T cell receptor beta chain sequence and its context. Trimming removed 1 base from V and 5 bases from J, with 9 bases in between. The CDR3 has 14 amino acids. The germline gives CDR1 SEHNR, CDR2 FQNEAQ (reference sequence). The data belong to a study of shared clonotypes between healthy human individuals. The protocol was immunoSEQ multiplex PCR, while the TCRdb copy is restricted to in-frame clones and leaves out a portion. This sample yields under 850,000 clones, of which nearly 95% are seen a single time; more than 20% belongs to the top ten. The naive CD8 subset, CD45RO-negative cells positively selected for CCR7, excluded terminally differentiated effector memory CD45RA+ cells.

Sequencing was performed on naive CD8+ T cells sorted from blood. This chain uses TRBV7-9 with TRBJ2-1, with a possible D match to TRBD2 (5 bases). The sequence was collected from a man between 25 and 39 years old in good health. CDR3 nucleotide sequence: TGTGCCAGCAGCTTAGTGGGAGCAGACAATGAGCAGTTCTTC. Its protein product is CASSLVGADNEQFF.